Below are 29 T cell receptor beta chains sequenced from a single sample in a study of CD8+CD57+ T cells in acquired aplastic anemia. The sequenced patients had an expansion of CD8+CD57+ cells seen by flow cytometry. The TCR beta profiling, which covered VDJ combination and CDR3 sequence, was carried out using genomic DNA as the template. TCRdb fed the reads into MiXCR, producing one record per CDR3 protein. This sample has 450,000 to 600,000 distinct CDR3 sequences; around 32% occur once, and the top ten carry 0.7% to 1%. Sequenced sample: sorted CD4+, CD8+, or CD8+CD57+ T cells (not recorded which) from PBMCs. The receptors shown here come from a human donor with aplastic anemia.

This clonotype was seen at least ten times. The chain has TRBV7-2 and TRBJ1-3, with D possibly TRBD1 on 5 matching bases. The CDR3 has 15 residues. Looked up from germline, CDR1 is SGHTA and CDR2 is FQGNSA. The ends were cut back, 5 bases at V and 3 bases at J, with 14 bases in the middle. The CDR3 spells CASSTQGRFGNTIYF. CDR3 DNA sequence: TGTGCCAGCAGCACCCAGGGCCGATTTGGAAACACCATATATTTT.

This clonotype has ten or more counts. This sequence joins TRBV7-9 and TRBJ2-5; D ambiguous. This CDR3 is 12 amino acids long. Germline V gene data show CDR1 as SEHNR and CDR2 as FQNEAQ (reference sequence). Between the trimmed V and J ends, which lost 0 bases and 1 base, there was a span of 0 bases. The CDR3 region is CASSLAQETQYF. The CDR3 coding sequence is TGTGCCAGCAGCTTAGCCCAAGAGACCCAGTACTTC.

The rearrangement uses TRBV6-4 and TRBJ1-2; D possibly corresponds to TRBD1 (5 bases). The CDR3 is 16 amino acids. V shed 0 bases and J shed 5 bases, with 16 bases lying between them. Per germline, CDR1 MRHNA and CDR2 SNTAGT. In nucleotides, the CDR3 is TGTGCCAGCAGTGACTCCCAGGGAGGGGACGGGTATGGCTACACCTTC. Translating gives CASSDSQGGDGYGYTF.

This clonotype was seen many times. Sequence at one end of the junction differs from germline and may be a read error. This chain uses TRBV7-7 with TRBJ2-5, with 8 bases identical to TRBD2. The germline V gene encodes CDR1 SSHAT and CDR2 FNYEAQ (reference sequence). The CDR3 is 16 residues long. This chain's CDR3 is CASSLGVAGLQETQYF. The CDR3 bases are TGTGCTAGCAGCTTAGGGGTAGCGGGATTACAAGAGACCCAGTACTTC.

This clonotype was observed at least ten times. The chain joins TRBV19 to TRBJ1-5, with 9 bases fitting TRBD1. V lost 6 bases, J lost 4 bases, and 10 bases stayed unmatched. The CDR3 extends over 16 amino acids. Germline V lookup: CDR1 LNHDA, CDR2 SQIVND (reference sequence). CDR3 in DNA: TGTGCCAGTAGCTTTACCCCCGGGACAGGGAATCAGCCCCAGCATTTT. It translates to CASSFTPGTGNQPQHF.

This clonotype was observed at least ten times. The gene calls are TRBV7-2 and TRBJ2-7; no firm D call. Trimming left V 4 bases short and J 1 base short, with 11 bases between. The germline V gene has CDR1 SGHTA and CDR2 FQGNSA. The CDR3 loop spans 14 amino acids. CDR3 amino acids: CASSSFTVSYEQYF. The CDR3 bases are TGTGCCAGCAGCTCGTTTACAGTTTCCTACGAGCAGTACTTC.

This chain uses TRBV20-1 with TRBJ2-1; TRBD2 matches at 9 bases. The V gene's germline CDR1 is DFQATT and CDR2 SNEGSKA (reference sequence). Trimming cost V 5 bases and J 7 bases; bases outside gene matches: 15. CDR3 length: 16 residues. This CDR3 reads CSARGPSGLARNEQFF. In nucleotides, the CDR3 is TGCAGTGCTCGAGGACCCTCGGGACTAGCCCGGAATGAGCAGTTCTTC.

This rearrangement joins TRBV30 to TRBJ1-2; 9 bases are a match to TRBD1. The CDR3 extends over 14 amino acids. In germline, CDR1 is GTSNPN, CDR2 SVGIG (reference sequence). The V segment lost 2 bases and the J segment 7 bases; nucleotides outside the gene matches: 8. CDR3: CAWSTIGQGLGYTF. CDR3 nucleotide sequence: TGTGCCTGGAGTACAATCGGACAGGGGCTTGGCTACACCTTC.

The chain uses TRBV7-8 and TRBJ1-3; perhaps TRBD1 as D (5 bases). Germline values: CDR1 SGHVS, CDR2 FQNEAQ. This CDR3 spans 15 amino acids. V lost 5 bases and J lost 3, with 14 bases in between. The CDR3 reads CASSRVGGGGNTIYF. DNA of the CDR3: TGTGCCAGCAGCCGGGTCGGGGGGGGTGGAAACACCATATATTTT.

This sequence joins TRBV4-1 and TRBJ2-7; 14 positions agree with TRBD2. J lost 3 bases, V lost 6 bases, and 4 bases had no gene match. The CDR3 consists of 15 residues. The germline V gene encodes CDR1 MGHRA and CDR2 YSYEKL. CDR3 sequence reads: CASRPGLAGGYEQYF. Here the CDR3 DNA reads TGCGCCAGCAGACCCGGACTAGCGGGAGGCTACGAGCAGTACTTC.

This clonotype showed up just a few times. The CDR3 loop is CSASNGQPQHF. The CDR3 nucleotides read TGCAGTGCTTCCAATGGGCAGCCCCAGCATTTT. This chain joins TRBV20-1 and TRBJ1-5; D uncertain. The CDR3 contains 11 residues. Germline V gene data show CDR1 as DFQATT and CDR2 as SNEGSKA (reference sequence). Trimming pared 5 bases from V and 7 bases from J, leaving 9 bases between.

Many counts were recorded for this clonotype. V gene TRBV24-1 combines with J gene TRBJ2-5; TRBD1 might be the D (6 bases). The CDR3 covers 16 residues. Trimming left V 5 bases short and J 5 bases short, with 20 bases between. CDR1 is KGHDR, CDR2 SFDVKD, per germline. The CDR3 DNA sequence: TGTGCCACCAGTGGGCGGTCAGGGACAAGAGGCGAGACCCAGTACTTC. It translates to CATSGRSGTRGETQYF.

The genes are TRBV29-1 and TRBJ2-4; the match to TRBD1 covers 7 bases. The CDR3 covers 12 residues. The germline V gene encodes CDR1 SQVTM and CDR2 ANQGSEA. The V and J ends lost 8 bases and 7 bases, in that order; junction bases with no gene match: 8. The CDR3 bases are TGCAGCTTCACACAGGGGTTTAACATTCAGTACTTC. Translated, it gives CSFTQGFNIQYF.

The rearrangement joins TRBV4-1 to TRBJ2-5; D is possibly TRBD1 or TRBD2 (6 bases each). The CDR3 sequence is 15 residues long. Germline assignment: CDR1 MGHRA and CDR2 YSYEKL. The germline V and J ends were trimmed by 1 base and 5 bases, with 14 bases remaining between them. The CDR3 here is CASSQVGQGRETQYF. As DNA, the CDR3 is TGCGCCAGCAGCCAAGTCGGGCAGGGGAGGGAGACCCAGTACTTC.

CDR3 residues: CSAKSGTSGIPLPYEQYF. In DNA form, the CDR3 reads TGCAGTGCAAAGTCGGGGACTAGCGGGATTCCACTGCCCTACGAGCAGTACTTC. The chain joins TRBV20-1 to TRBJ2-7; 13 bases are a match to TRBD2. CDR3 length: 18 amino acids. Germline V gene data show CDR1 as DFQATT and CDR2 as SNEGSKA (reference sequence). V shed 6 bases and J 2 bases; nucleotides not matched to a gene: 16.

This clonotype has only one observation. The chain recombines TRBV9 with TRBJ1-1; tentative D call: TRBD1 (5 bases). V gave up 0 bases and J gave up 6 bases, with 12 bases separating them. Germline V gene data show CDR1 as SGDLS and CDR2 as YYNGEE. This CDR3 contains 14 residues. In DNA, the CDR3 is TGTGCCAGCAGCGTAGCCGGGGCGCGCGCTGAAGCTTTCTTT. It translates to CASSVAGARAEAFF.

Concerning this clonotype itself: The junction shows a germline mismatch at one end, possibly a read error. This chain uses TRBV7-2 with TRBJ2-5, with D perhaps matching TRBD1 (6 bases). CDR3 length: 9 amino acids. Germline values: CDR1 SGHTA, CDR2 FQGNSA. CDR3 sequence (DNA): TGTGCCAGCAGCTTAGCCACAGGGTTC. Translation: CASSLATGF.

This chain links TRBV27 with TRBJ1-6; D unresolved. Germline V gene sequence: CDR1 MNHEY, CDR2 SMNVEV (reference sequence). The CDR3 sequence is 13 residues long. V was pared by 7 bases and J by 7 bases, with 11 bases between. This CDR3 is CASTFTRNSPLHF. For the CDR3, the DNA is TGTGCCAGCACCTTTACCCGGAATTCACCCCTCCACTTT.

The chain joins TRBV6-1 to TRBJ2-3; possible D gene TRBD2, 6 bases. V shed 6 bases and J shed 7 bases, with 11 bases lying between them. This CDR3 is built from 12 residues. The V gene's germline CDR1 is MNHNS and CDR2 SASEGT. The CDR3 loop reads CASSSGVNTQYF. For the CDR3, the DNA is TGTGCCAGCAGCTCGGGGGTTAATACGCAGTATTTT.

The chain links TRBV7-6 to TRBJ1-1; the D gene is possibly TRBD1 (5 bases). The germline V gene encodes CDR1 SGHVS and CDR2 FNYEAQ. Between the trimmed V and J ends, which lost 1 base and 4 bases, there was a span of 13 bases. The CDR3 covers 15 residues. The chain's CDR3 is CASSLDSTGSTEAFF. The CDR3 DNA reads TGTGCCAGCAGCTTAGATTCCACAGGATCCACTGAAGCTTTCTTT.

This clonotype was counted between two and nine times. This chain connects TRBV9 to TRBJ1-3; 7 nucleotides line up with TRBD1. Germline V CDR1 and CDR2: SGDLS, YYNGEE. This CDR3 contains 15 residues. The trim removed 4 bases at V and 3 bases at J, leaving 7 bases unmatched. The CDR3 DNA is TGTGCCAGCAGCCCAGGGGGAGGGAATGGAAACACCATATATTTT. Encoded protein: CASSPGGGNGNTIYF.

The V gene is TRBV11-1, the J gene TRBJ1-4; possibly TRBD1 for D (5 bases). This CDR3 is built from 20 residues. V was cut by 2 bases and J by 0 bases, with 22 bases left in between. Per germline, CDR1 SGHAT and CDR2 FQDESV (reference sequence). Here the CDR3 reads CASSLSPDTFDSATNEKLFF. The CDR3 DNA sequence: TGTGCCAGCAGCTTATCACCCGACACCTTCGACAGCGCAACTAATGAAAAACTGTTTTTT.

V gene TRBV25-1 combines with J gene TRBJ1-2, with unresolved D. The CDR3 is 15 residues long. Germline CDR1 reads MGHDK; CDR2 reads SYGVNS. V was clipped by 4 bases and J by 4 bases, with 16 bases between them. The CDR3 sequence: CASSGRTKRVYGYTF. Written as DNA, the CDR3 is TGTGCCAGCAGTGGACGGACCAAACGGGTCTATGGCTACACCTTC.

This clonotype has at least ten counts. J is TRBJ1-1 and V is TRBV7-8; no clear D. CDR1 and CDR2 from the germline V gene are SGHVS and FQNEAQ. The CDR3 runs 15 residues. V lost 2 bases, J lost 1 base, and 11 bases lay in between. This CDR3 reads CASSLLGRWNTEAFF. CDR3 coding DNA: TGTGCCAGCAGCTTACTAGGACGGTGGAACACTGAAGCTTTCTTT.

V usage is TRBV12-3 or TRBV12-4 and J usage is TRBJ2-7; D is ambiguous. V lost 3 bases, J lost 5 bases, and 5 bases lay in between. The CDR3 has 11 residues. CDR3 residues: CASSFLDEQYF. The CDR3 DNA follows: TGTGCCAGCAGTTTTCTTGACGAGCAGTACTTC.

The sample holds a few counts of this clonotype. The V call is TRBV24-1, the J call TRBJ1-5, with 8 nucleotides matching TRBD1. V was pared by 4 bases and J by 7 bases, with 11 bases of the junction left unmatched. CDR1 and CDR2 from the germline V gene are KGHDR and SFDVKD. The CDR3 is 16 residues long. The CDR3: CATSDRGRGRDQPQHF. DNA of the CDR3: TGTGCCACCAGTGACAGGGGCAGGGGGCGAGACCAGCCCCAGCATTTT.

This clonotype was detected a few times. The gene calls are TRBV20-1 and TRBJ1-1; possible D gene TRBD1, 5 bases. In germline, CDR1 is DFQATT, CDR2 SNEGSKA (reference sequence). Trimming stripped 3 bases from V and 5 bases from J, with 19 bases between. The CDR3 spans 15 residues. In DNA, the CDR3 is TGCAGTGCTAGTATTTCCGGGGGAGGTCAGACTGAAGCTTTCTTT. Encoded protein: CSASISGGGQTEAFF.

The chain carries TRBV7-2 and TRBJ2-7, with D possibly matching TRBD1 (6 bases). The CDR3 has 12 amino acids. The germline V gene encodes CDR1 SGHTA and CDR2 FQGNSA. The V end lost 6 bases, the J end lost 7 bases, and 13 bases lay between the germline ends. CDR3 nucleotide sequence: TGTGCCAGCAGTCACAGGGACCGGGAGCAGTACTTC. It translates to CASSHRDREQYF.

This clonotype was seen ten or more times. The chain joins TRBV2 to TRBJ1-5, with D maybe TRBD1 (5 bases). V lost 5 bases to trimming and J lost 0 bases, with 11 bases between them. Germline lookup yields CDR1 SNHLY and CDR2 FYNNEI. The CDR3 is made up of 15 amino acids. CDR3 sequence: CASSKGTDSNQPQHF. The CDR3 DNA reads TGTGCCAGCAGTAAAGGGACTGATAGCAATCAGCCCCAGCATTTT.